This T cell receptor beta chain was captured by sequencing in a study of shared clonotypes between healthy human individuals (dated by TCRdb to about 2020). Looking at the study overall: The cohort included a few men and a couple of women between 18 and 49 years of age. Between about 0.8 and 9 billion PBMCs per donor were obtained by leukapheresis. Different laboratories and diverse techniques were used to prepare libraries and sequence TCR repertoires, to increase sequencing depth and limit assay-specific biases. Blood TCR repertoires of a handful of healthy adults were deeply sequenced to estimate repertoire size and the extent of clonotype sharing between individuals. Points the paper makes about the study in general: Based on pairwise subsampling, the degree of clonotype sharing among donors was expected to be affected by sequencing depth. Only blood was sampled, and tissue TCR repertoires likely differ from those in blood. The small number of donors limited the genetic and exposure-history diversity represented.

Donors were healthy HIV-negative adults with no recently reported acute infections or vaccinations. All donors were Caucasian adults living in Nashville, Tennessee, USA. In the unsorted samples, 70 million to 90 million PBMCs were counted, and genomic DNA was extracted using the QIAamp DNA Blood Mini kit. Blood was collected by leukapheresis, and PBMCs were isolated by Ficoll-Histopaque density gradient centrifugation and then cryopreserved in liquid nitrogen vapor phase. Using the deep immunoSEQ assay, TCR CDR3 regions were amplified from genomic DNA by multiplex PCR. Extracted genomic DNA from each cell subset was spread evenly across all wells of several immunoSEQ 96-well plates, with each plate serving as a replicate. For unsorted PBMC, each replicate PCR was loaded with roughly 0.3 ug genomic DNA, equivalent to about 33,000 T cell genomes. Genomic DNA from unsorted PBMC was sequenced over ten immunoSEQ deep assay plates. Purified libraries were quantified with a Qubit 3.0 fluorometer, sized on a Bioanalyzer 2100, and re-quantified with the KAPA Library Quantification kit. A separate single-read 150-cycle Illumina NextSeq 550 flow cell was used to sequence each immunoSEQ 96-well plate. Concerning the study's data processing: Because only junctional sequences without quality scores were contained in the immunoSEQ output, filtering matching that applied to full-length reads could not be performed. Sequences were annotated with PyIR, a Python wrapper for IgBLAST v1.9, and V/J genes and CDR3 were assigned using IMGT germline references. Any read was removed if the V/J assignment was weak (E-value above 1e-6), the CDR3 was missing, or the read contained stop codons, out-of-frame junctions, or ambiguous translated residues. V3J clonotypes were defined by identical inferred V gene, J gene, and CDR3 amino acid sequence. Percentage overlap between repertoires was calculated by dividing the number of shared unique clonotypes by the size of the smaller repertoire. RTK rarefaction, the Chao1 estimator, and Recon v2.1 estimates of unobserved clonotypes were used to assess repertoire richness. TCRdb's version of the immuneACCESS table is confined to in-frame rearrangements and falls short of the full clone set. An unresolved V gene accounts for under half of the shortfall where checked; the remainder is of unknown origin. V and J calls and clone size are as listed in that table; D and trimming were resolved from the DNA. The sample table lists approximately 500,000 clones, 78% of them with a count of one. The ten biggest clones cover around 11% of the sample.

CDR1 and CDR2, per the germline V gene, are SGHTA and FQGNSA. The CDR3 measures 16 amino acids from cysteine to phenylalanine. Of the read, only the CDR3 DNA is kept; its 48 bases are in frame from base 1. V and J are trimmed by 4 bases and 1 base, and the gene matches miss 3 bases of the junction. In this sample, this clone turned up a few times. The antigen this receptor binds is unknown. No base qualities exist here, and no much larger clone lies one base off it. This sequence was found in a woman between 35 and 50 years old in good health. Some clones in this sample may be carry-over from other donors' samples. Sequenced sample: PBMCs. In this chain, TRBV7-2 is recombined with TRBJ2-2, with TRBD1 matching 10 junction bases. The nucleotide sequence reads as follows: TGTGCCAGCAGCTCGGACAGGGGGTTGAACACCGGGGAGCTGTTTTTT. Its coded protein is CASSSDRGLNTGELFF.